Listed below are T cell receptor beta chains from one sample, sequenced in a study of PD-L1 blockade in urothelial cancer. TCRdb keeps only in-frame clones here, not all; method: immunoSEQ multiplex PCR. The table shows 65,000 to 80,000 clones, with roughly 84% occurring only once. The sequencing used PBMCs, collected around atezolizumab (anti-PD-L1) treatment. The receptor set was obtained from a man in his 70s with urothelial cancer. CDR3s include the opening cysteine and the closing phenylalanine or tryptophan. Fields, in order: clone size, J gene, D gene, V gene, CDR3 DNA, CDR3 protein. A D gene is named only where the DNA matches it firmly. A row's size may be missing; if present it is once, few, many or a size class.

clone_size: .
j_call: TRBJ2-2
d_call: TRBD1
v_call: TRBV10-3
cdr3_nt: TGTGCCATCAGCGATACAGGGGGAAAGACCGGGGAGCTGTTTTTT
cdr3_aa: CAISDTGGKTGELFF

clone_size: .
j_call: TRBJ2-1
d_call: TRBD1
v_call: TRBV27
cdr3_nt: TGTGCCAGCAGTTCCGAACTTGCCGGGACAGGGACCTACAATGAGCAGTTCTTC
cdr3_aa: CASSSELAGTGTYNEQFF

clone_size: few
j_call: TRBJ1-2
d_call: .
v_call: TRBV29-1
cdr3_nt: TGCAGCGTTGAGTCCCAGGCCACCAATTATGGCTACACCTTC
cdr3_aa: CSVESQATNYGYTF

clone_size: .
j_call: TRBJ2-2
d_call: TRBD1
v_call: TRBV19
cdr3_nt: TGTGCCAGTAGGCTCCGGACAGGGGGCTCCGGGGAGCTGTTTTTT
cdr3_aa: CASRLRTGGSGELFF

clone_size: .
j_call: TRBJ2-7
d_call: TRBD2
v_call: TRBV6-5
cdr3_nt: TGTGCCAGCAGTAAGGGACTAGCGTTAGAGCAGTACTTC
cdr3_aa: CASSKGLALEQYF

clone_size: few
j_call: TRBJ1-1
d_call: TRBD1
v_call: TRBV7-9
cdr3_nt: TGTGCCAGCAGCTTATCCCCGGACAGGACGAACACTGAAGCTTTCTTT
cdr3_aa: CASSLSPDRTNTEAFF

clone_size: .
j_call: TRBJ2-5
d_call: TRBD2
v_call: TRBV10-2
cdr3_nt: TGCGCCAGCAGTGAGTTGGGACTAGTGGAGACCCAGTACTTC
cdr3_aa: CASSELGLVETQYF

clone_size: .
j_call: TRBJ1-4
d_call: TRBD1
v_call: TRBV6-6
cdr3_nt: TGTGCCAGCAGACACCAGCCGGGGACAGGGAGTGAAAAACTGTTTTTT
cdr3_aa: CASRHQPGTGSEKLFF

clone_size: .
j_call: TRBJ2-7
d_call: .
v_call: TRBV5-1
cdr3_nt: TGCGCCAGCAGCTTGGCGCCGGGACTCATCTACGAGCAGTACTTC
cdr3_aa: CASSLAPGLIYEQYF

clone_size: .
j_call: TRBJ2-6
d_call: TRBD1
v_call: TRBV18
cdr3_nt: TGTGCCAGCTCACTATCTACCGGGACAGGGACTTCCTCTGGGGCCAACGTCCTGACTTTC
cdr3_aa: CASSLSTGTGTSSGANVLTF

clone_size: .
j_call: TRBJ2-5
d_call: .
v_call: TRBV7-2
cdr3_nt: TGTGCCAGCAGCTTAGCACTTGACAGGTCCTATTCCCTTCAAGAGACCCAGTACTTC
cdr3_aa: CASSLALDRSYSLQETQYF

clone_size: few
j_call: TRBJ1-5
d_call: .
v_call: TRBV4-1
cdr3_nt: TGCGCCAGCAGCCCACAGGTTAATCAGCCCCAGCATTTT
cdr3_aa: CASSPQVNQPQHF

clone_size: .
j_call: TRBJ2-1
d_call: .
v_call: TRBV7-9
cdr3_nt: TGTGCCAGCAGCTTAGCGGTGCGCAGGGGGGTTGACAATGAGCAGTTCTTC
cdr3_aa: CASSLAVRRGVDNEQFF

clone_size: .
j_call: TRBJ1-1
d_call: .
v_call: TRBV7-9
cdr3_nt: TGTGCCAGCAGCTTAGGTGGGACATGTTTCTTT
cdr3_aa: CASSLGGTCFF

clone_size: .
j_call: TRBJ1-5
d_call: TRBD1
v_call: TRBV28
cdr3_nt: TGTGCCAGCAGACCGAGACAGGGAGATACCCAGCCCCAGCATTTT
cdr3_aa: CASRPRQGDTQPQHF

clone_size: .
j_call: TRBJ2-7
d_call: TRBD2
v_call: TRBV18
cdr3_nt: TGTGCCAGCTCACCACCGGGACTAGCCTACGAGCAGTACTTC
cdr3_aa: CASSPPGLAYEQYF

clone_size: few
j_call: TRBJ2-7
d_call: TRBD1
v_call: TRBV7-9
cdr3_nt: TGTGCCAGCAGCTTAACAGGGGCCTACGAGCAGTACTTC
cdr3_aa: CASSLTGAYEQYF

clone_size: few
j_call: TRBJ2-7
d_call: .
v_call: TRBV7-6
cdr3_nt: TGTGCCAGCAGCCCCCCTGGGCAGGGCTACGAGCAGTACTTC
cdr3_aa: CASSPPGQGYEQYF

clone_size: few
j_call: TRBJ2-5
d_call: .
v_call: TRBV5-1
cdr3_nt: TGCGCCAGCAGCCAACAAGCGAGTGTGGAGACCCAGTACTTC
cdr3_aa: CASSQQASVETQYF

clone_size: .
j_call: TRBJ1-4
d_call: .
v_call: TRBV7-9
cdr3_nt: TGTGCCAGCCTGCCGGACACCTTTAATGAAAAACTGTTTTTT
cdr3_aa: CASLPDTFNEKLFF

clone_size: .
j_call: TRBJ2-5
d_call: TRBD2
v_call: TRBV10-3
cdr3_nt: TGTGCCATCAGAGGAGGGACTAGCGGGCTCCAAGAGACCCAGTACTTC
cdr3_aa: CAIRGGTSGLQETQYF

clone_size: .
j_call: TRBJ2-2
d_call: TRBD1
v_call: TRBV5-1
cdr3_nt: TGCGCCAGCAGTCCGGGACAGGAGTTCCTAAAAAACACCGGGGAGCTGTTTTTT
cdr3_aa: CASSPGQEFLKNTGELFF

clone_size: .
j_call: TRBJ1-1
d_call: TRBD1
v_call: TRBV5-6
cdr3_nt: TGTGCCAGCAGCCCTACTGGACAGGGTGTCGCTGAAGCTTTCTTT
cdr3_aa: CASSPTGQGVAEAFF

clone_size: .
j_call: TRBJ1-3
d_call: TRBD1
v_call: TRBV28
cdr3_nt: TGTGCCACCCCCACGGGACAGCTTTTAAGCACCATATATTTT
cdr3_aa: CATPTGQLLSTIYF

clone_size: .
j_call: TRBJ1-5
d_call: .
v_call: TRBV29-1
cdr3_nt: TGCAGCGTTGAATACCGGATACAGGGGCCCCAGCATTTT
cdr3_aa: CSVEYRIQGPQHF

clone_size: .
j_call: TRBJ2-7
d_call: TRBD2
v_call: TRBV28
cdr3_nt: TGTGCCAGCAGTTTTAACGGGAGGGTAACCTACGAGCAGTACTTC
cdr3_aa: CASSFNGRVTYEQYF

clone_size: .
j_call: TRBJ1-1
d_call: .
v_call: TRBV10-1
cdr3_nt: TGCGCCAGCAGTGGTACAGGGCCTGTCACTGAAGCTTTCTTT
cdr3_aa: CASSGTGPVTEAFF